This TCR beta chain is drawn from a study of cytomegalovirus exposure and HLA in healthy donors. Broader study findings: The presence/absence work took it that sequencing depth was about the same across donors.

To note about this clone: What it binds is not known.

Germline CDR1 reads SGHVS; CDR2 reads FNYEAQ. The ends lost 0 bases at V and 4 bases at J; junction bases unmatched: 8. The CDR3 has 17 amino acids. The PCR employed 60 Vbeta primers together with 13 Jbeta primers. Method: immunoSEQ multiplex PCR; TCRdb's copy keeps in-frame clones and lacks some. The sample has 60,000 to 80,000 clones; approximately 80% are singletons. Material: PBMCs. This sequence joins TRBV7-6 and TRBJ2-3, with TRBD2 matching over 9 bases. The sequence derives from a girl under 18 in good health and CMV-seropositive. The CDR3 nucleotides are TGTGCCAGCAGCTTAGCAGTAGCGGGAGACCAGCCAGATACGCAGTATTTT. It is translated as CASSLAVAGDQPDTQYF.